One sample yielded the 18 T cell receptor beta chains listed below, sequenced in a study of T cells in Graves' hyperthyroidism and ophthalmopathy. TCR beta CDR3 region amplification was performed from RNA transcripts. When the TCR CDR3 underwent first-round RT-PCR, the HTBI primer set was used. One entry per CDR3 protein results from TCRdb running MiXCR on the multiplex PCR reads. This sample has 500,000 to 550,000 distinct CDR3 sequences; nearly 20% occur once, and the top ten carry roughly 50%. Input material: blood. The receptors originated from a man aged 40-50 years with Graves' ophthalmopathy.

This clonotype was seen a few times. The chain uses TRBV7-3 and TRBJ2-5; 10 nucleotides align to TRBD1. V was pared by 3 bases and J by 5 bases, with 3 bases of the junction left unmatched. The CDR3 loop spans 14 amino acids. CDR1 and CDR2 (germline): SGHTA, FQGTGA. CDR3 amino acids: CASSLTGGRETQYF. For the CDR3, the DNA is TGTGCCAGCAGCTTGACAGGGGGCCGGGAGACCCAGTACTTC.

About this clonotype itself: A much larger clone sits a single nucleotide away, making a read error possible. The V gene is TRBV20-1, the J gene TRBJ1-1; TRBD1 aligns across 7 bases. V was clipped by 5 bases and J by 3 bases; unmatched bases: 9. Germline CDR1 is DFQATT and CDR2 is SNEGSKA (reference sequence). The CDR3 runs to 14 residues. CDR3 sequence (DNA): TGCAGTGCTCGCTTAGGACAGGCGGACACTGAAGCTTTCTTT. Residues: CSARLGQADTEAFF.

This clonotype was observed a few times. This rearrangement joins TRBV14 to TRBJ2-7, with unresolved D. The CDR3 runs 14 residues. V was shortened by 5 bases and J by 6 bases, with 17 bases between the two germline ends. Germline CDR1 SGHDN, CDR2 FVKESK. Here the CDR3 DNA reads TGTGCCAGCAGCATTTTGGGCCAAGTTCTCGAGCAGTACTTC. Its translation: CASSILGQVLEQYF. The variable domain in full, with the rest retrieved from reference TRBV14 and TRBJ2-7, is EAGVTQFPSHSVIEKGQTVTLRCDPISGHDNLYWYRRVMGKEIKFLLHFVKESKQDESGMPNNRFLAERTGGTYSTLKVQPAELEDSGVYFCASSILGQVLEQYFGPGTRLTVT.

The chain couples TRBV5-4 to TRBJ1-2; 9 bases are shared with TRBD1. Germline V gene lookup returns CDR1 SGHNT and CDR2 YYREEE (reference sequence). V gave up 4 bases and J gave up 7 bases; unmatched junction bases: 8. The CDR3 runs to 14 residues. The CDR3 nucleotides are TGTGCCAGCAGCGCCACAGGGGGCGCGGGTGGCTACACCTTC. As protein: CASSATGGAGGYTF.

The CDR3 bases are TGTGCCTGGAGTGTGAAGGGGGCGAACACTGAAGCTTTCTTT. It encodes CAWSVKGANTEAFF. V is TRBV30 and J is TRBJ1-1; 7 bases are shared with TRBD1. The CDR3 extends over 14 amino acids. V lost 0 bases, J lost 1 base, and 2 bases stayed unmatched. Germline V gene lookup returns CDR1 GTSNPN and CDR2 SVGIG (reference sequence).

This clonotype was recorded at least ten times. The genes are TRBV30 and TRBJ2-3, with 8 positions matching TRBD2. CDR3 length: 13 amino acids. The J segment lost 7 bases and the V segment lost 5 bases, leaving 8 bases of the junction unmatched. Germline V gene lookup returns CDR1 GTSNPN and CDR2 SVGIG (reference sequence). CDR3 nucleotide sequence: TGTGCCTGGGCGGGGGGCATGGGGAATACGCAGTATTTT. This codes for CAWAGGMGNTQYF.

The rearrangement links TRBV6-9 to TRBJ1-1, with TRBD1 as a possible D gene (5 bases). This CDR3 has 14 amino acids. Germline CDR1 MNHGY, CDR2 SVAAGI. V dropped 4 bases and J dropped 4 bases, with 13 bases sitting between them. The CDR3 sequence: CASSFTPGTTEAFF. In DNA form, the CDR3 reads TGTGCCAGCAGTTTCACCCCAGGGACCACTGAAGCTTTCTTT.

This clonotype was recorded a few times. The gene calls are TRBV5-1 and TRBJ1-4, with D unresolved. In germline, CDR1 is SGHRS, CDR2 YFSETQ. V dropped 1 base and J dropped 3 bases, with 10 bases sitting between them. CDR3 size: 15 residues. This CDR3 reads CASSLSSAANEKLFF. CDR3 nucleotides: TGCGCCAGCAGCTTGAGTAGTGCCGCTAATGAAAAACTGTTTTTT.

In the case of this clonotype: A read error may be the cause here, since a much bigger clone is one base away. This chain uses TRBV12-3 or TRBV12-4 with TRBJ2-7; 9 nucleotides line up with TRBD1. There are 15 residues in the CDR3. DNA of the CDR3: TGTGCCAGCAGTGCCGGGACAGGGAGGTCCTACGAGCGGTACTTC. It codes for CASSAGTGRSYERYF.

This clonotype was seen repeatedly, ten times or more. The chain carries TRBV20-1 and TRBJ2-7; 11 bases fit TRBD2. CDR1 DFQATT and CDR2 SNEGSKA come from the germline V gene (reference sequence). Trimming at V came to 5 bases and at J to 2 bases, leaving 8 bases not matched to a gene. The length of the CDR3 is 15 residues. CDR3 in amino acids: CSAELAGGKPYEQYF. For the CDR3, the DNA is TGCAGTGCTGAATTAGCGGGGGGGAAGCCCTACGAGCAGTACTTC.

This clonotype was seen more than once but under ten times. The chain uses TRBV20-1 and TRBJ2-1, with 11 bases that match TRBD2. Germline assignment: CDR1 DFQATT and CDR2 SNEGSKA (reference sequence). J gave up 9 bases and V 0 bases, and 19 bases lay outside the gene matches. The CDR3 totals 19 residues. The CDR3: CSARDHALTSGKTYGEQFF. CDR3 in DNA: TGCAGTGCTAGAGACCACGCCTTGACTAGCGGGAAAACCTATGGTGAGCAGTTCTTC.

In the case of this clonotype: This sequence may be a read error, since a much larger clone differs from it by one base. The V and J genes are TRBV11-2 and TRBJ2-3, with D tentatively TRBD1 or TRBD2 (5 bases each). The CDR3 consists of 14 residues. Germline V gives CDR1 SGHAT, CDR2 FQNNGV. The ends were cut back, 1 base at V and 8 bases at J, with 13 bases in the middle. The chain's CDR3 is CASSLGGREGTQYF. In DNA form, the CDR3 reads TGTGCCAGCAGCTTAGGGGGGAGAGAGGGTACGCAGTATTTT.

This clonotype was seen ten or more times. The chain is built from TRBV13 and TRBJ2-2; 7 bases fit TRBD1. The ends lost 5 bases at V and 6 bases at J; junction bases unmatched: 6. The CDR3 covers 14 residues. CDR1 is PRHDT, CDR2 FYEKMQ, per germline (reference sequence). The CDR3 coding sequence is TGTGCCAGCAGCCTGGGACAGAGGGCCGGGGAGCTGTTTTTT. As protein: CASSLGQRAGELFF.

This clonotype was recorded a few times. The junction shows a germline mismatch at one end, possibly a read error. The chain is built from TRBV20-1 and TRBJ2-7; possible D gene TRBD1, 6 bases. CDR1 is DFQATT, CDR2 SNEGSKA, per germline (reference sequence). The CDR3 length is 11 residues. CDR3 sequence reads: CSTRERGEQYF. CDR3 coding DNA: TGCAGTACTAGAGAGAGGGGGGAGCAGTACTTC.

The rearrangement links TRBV6-2 or TRBV6-3 to TRBJ2-7; D might be TRBD2 (5 bases). With 6 bases removed from V and 7 bases from J, the gap between germline ends came to 16 bases. Germline V gene sequence: CDR1 MNHEY, CDR2 SVGEGT. This CDR3 has 13 amino acids. CDR3 loop: CASRTDSMMEQYF. The DNA of the CDR3 is TGTGCCAGCAGGACGGACTCAATGATGGAGCAGTACTTC.

The V gene is TRBV27, the J gene TRBJ2-1; 13 bases are a match to TRBD2. There are 16 residues in the CDR3. From germline, CDR1 is MNHEY and CDR2 SMNVEV (reference sequence). V gave up 4 bases and J gave up 10 bases; unmatched junction bases: 10. The chain's CDR3 is CASSSSRTSGSGEQFF. The CDR3 DNA reads as TGTGCCAGCAGTTCCTCGAGGACTAGCGGGAGTGGGGAGCAGTTCTTC.

This clonotype was recorded at least ten times. V is TRBV2 and J is TRBJ2-7; D may be TRBD1 or TRBD2 (6 bases each). V was pared by 2 bases and J by 4 bases, with 21 bases between. Germline CDR1 and CDR2: SNHLY and FYNNEI. CDR3 length: 17 residues. The CDR3 protein is CASSEFNLGGLGYEQYF. Written as DNA, the CDR3 is TGTGCCAGCAGTGAATTTAATCTGGGGGGCTTAGGATACGAGCAGTACTTC. Drawing the rest from reference TRBV2 and TRBJ2-7, the complete variable domain is EPEVTQTPSHQVTQMGQEVILRCVPISNHLYFYWYRQILGQKVEFLVSFYNNEISEKSEIFDDQFSVERPDGSNFTLKIRSTKLEDSAMYFCASSEFNLGGLGYEQYFGPGTRLTVT.

This clonotype came up a few times. The genes are TRBV12-3 or TRBV12-4 and TRBJ1-1, with 8 bases identical to TRBD1. Trimming removed 6 bases from V and 8 bases from J; junction bases left unmatched: 11. The CDR3 covers 14 residues. The CDR3 coding sequence is TGTGCCAGCAGCCCGACAGGGGATGGGAGGGAAGCTTTCTTT. This sequence encodes CASSPTGDGREAFF.